Listed here is a single T cell receptor (beta chain). Its antigen is as yet unknown. The V gene end was trimmed by 6 bases and the J gene end by 4 bases; junction bases not matched to a gene: 2. Germline assignment: CDR1 MNHEY and CDR2 SVGAGI. The CDR3 consists of 13 residues. This record belongs to a study of T cell responses to AZD1222 COVID-19 vaccine. Study-wide points: Mostly white British, mostly female donors; authors suggested clonal diversity may be underestimated. The study found vaccine-associated CD4 TCRs spanning spike, dominant at 160-218 and 743-854. Of spike-specific TCRs, nearly half reportedly target regions left unmutated in variants.

The method was immunoSEQ multiplex PCR; TCRdb's version includes in-frame clones alone and lacks a portion of them. This repertoire shows more than 95,000 clones, approximately 83% found once; its top ten account for 3.5% to 5%. The TCR comes from an adult in good health. The chain combines TRBV6-5 with TRBJ2-5; 10 nucleotides agree with TRBD2. The sequencing used peripheral blood, collected on day 0 of MenACWY control vaccination. The CDR3 bases are TGTGCCAGCAGAGCGGGGGGGCCAGAGACCCAGTACTTC. It specifies CASRAGGPETQYF.